A selection of T cell receptor beta chains follows, all from one sample in a study of cytomegalovirus exposure and HLA in healthy donors. Clones were read by immunoSEQ multiplex PCR, and TCRdb kept only the in-frame ones, dropping some. The table has 150,000 or so clones, about 80% seen once. The sample was PBMCs. These receptor sequences come from a man in his forties in good health and CMV-seropositive. The CDR3 runs from the conserved cysteine through the conserved F or W. A D gene is named only where the DNA matches it firmly. Clone size is given for some rows only: seen once, a few or many times, or a class if the clone is expanded.

V	J	size	D	DNA	CDR3
TRBV5-4	TRBJ2-7	NA	NA	TGTGCCAGCAGCGCGCGGGGCTACGAGCAGTACTTC	CASSARGYEQYF
TRBV11-2	TRBJ2-7	few	NA	TGTGCCAGCAGCCCCTGGGGTAGTTCCCCGGGGGAGCAGTACTTC	CASSPWGSSPGEQYF
TRBV6-1	TRBJ2-5	NA	TRBD1	TGTGCCAGCAGTGAACCTGGAGGACAGGGCGAGACCCAGTACTTC	CASSEPGGQGETQYF
TRBV5-5	TRBJ1-2	NA	TRBD1	TGTGCCAGCAGCCCTCGACAGGGGTATGGCTACACCTTC	CASSPRQGYGYTF
TRBV4-2	TRBJ2-7	NA	NA	TGTGCCAGGGTCTCCTACGAGCAGTACTTC	CARVSYEQYF
TRBV29-1	TRBJ2-7	NA	NA	TGCAGCGGGATTTACAGCTACGAGCAGTACTTC	CSGIYSYEQYF
TRBV28	TRBJ2-5	NA	NA	TGTGCCAGCACTTACCCCGGGACTGACGTGCGGGAGACCCAGTACTTC	CASTYPGTDVRETQYF
TRBV7-3	TRBJ2-3	NA	TRBD2	TGTGCCAGCACCCCGGCGGGAGATGCCGCAGATACGCAGTATTTT	CASTPAGDAADTQYF
TRBV10-1	TRBJ2-4	NA	NA	TGCGCCAGCAGTGATGGACTAGCCAAAAACATTCAGTACTTC	CASSDGLAKNIQYF
TRBV4-3	TRBJ2-7	NA	TRBD2	TGCGCCAGCAGCCAAGAGACTAGCGGGAGGGGTGAGCAGTACTTC	CASSQETSGRGEQYF
TRBV4-2	TRBJ1-2	NA	NA	TGTGCCAGCAGCCAAGAACGGCTCGGGAGTCTGTCCTATGGCTACACCTTC	CASSQERLGSLSYGYTF
TRBV23-1	TRBJ2-7	NA	TRBD2	TGCGCCGGGAATCTGACTAGCGGACTTCCTTGGGACTACGAGCAGTACTTC	CAGNLTSGLPWDYEQYF
TRBV5-1	TRBJ2-7	once	TRBD2	TGCGCCAGCAGCTCGGGACTAGCGGTGAAGGTACGCTACGAGCAGTACTTC	CASSSGLAVKVRYEQYF
TRBV19	TRBJ2-1	once	NA	TGTGCCAGTAGTTATGTGGGCCGCGACAATGAGCAGTTCTTC	CASSYVGRDNEQFF
TRBV19	TRBJ2-1	NA	NA	TGTGCCAGTAGTATGGGGCGGCCTCCCTACAATGAGCAGTTCTTC	CASSMGRPPYNEQFF
TRBV10-3	TRBJ2-5	NA	TRBD2	TGTGCCACCGGACTAGCGAGGTCCCAAGAGACCCAGTACTTC	CATGLARSQETQYF
TRBV2	TRBJ2-2	NA	TRBD2	TGTGCCAGCAGAGGGACTAGAGGGGGTGCCGGGGAGCTGTTTTTT	CASRGTRGGAGELFF
TRBV28	TRBJ2-1	NA	NA	TGTGCCAGCAGTCCCCACCCTAGAGAGCAGTTCTTC	CASSPHPREQFF
TRBV18	TRBJ2-1	NA	NA	TGTGCCAGCTCACTACCCACTGCTCCAAACTACAATGAGCAGTTCTTC	CASSLPTAPNYNEQFF
TRBV5-5	TRBJ1-1	NA	NA	TGTGCCAGCAGCCCGAACGGGGTAATGGTTACTGAAGCTTTCTTT	CASSPNGVMVTEAFF
TRBV7-8	TRBJ2-1	few	TRBD2	TGTGCCAGCAGCCCAAGAACTAGCGGGAGCAACAATGAGCAGTTCTTC	CASSPRTSGSNNEQFF
TRBV29-1	TRBJ2-1	NA	NA	TGCAGCGCCCGAGGAGGACGGGAGCAGTTCTTC	CSARGGREQFF
TRBV5-1	TRBJ1-2	NA	TRBD1	TGCGCCAGCAGCTCTGGGACAGGGCTTTCGGATGGCTACACCTTC	CASSSGTGLSDGYTF
TRBV13	TRBJ2-3	NA	TRBD2	TGTGCCAGCAGCTTCCTAGCGGATACAACGCAGTATTTT	CASSFLADTTQYF
TRBV5-5	TRBJ2-7	NA	NA	TGTGCCAGCAGCTTTGGAGCCTACGAGCAGTACTTC	CASSFGAYEQYF
TRBV6-1	TRBJ2-3	few	NA	TGTGCCAGCAGTGAATCCGGCGGCTCCGGCCCAGATACGCAGTATTTT	CASSESGGSGPDTQYF
TRBV5-4	TRBJ1-3	many	NA	TGTGCCAGCAGCTCTGGGAGCTCTGGAAACACCATATATTTT	CASSSGSSGNTIYF
TRBV7-8	TRBJ2-7	NA	NA	TGTGCCAGCCTAAAGCCGGGTGTTGGCTACGAGCAGTACTTC	CASLKPGVGYEQYF
TRBV7-9	TRBJ2-2	NA	TRBD2	TGTTCCAGCAGCCCCCCACTAGCGGGAATGGACGGGGAGCTGTTTTTT	CSSSPPLAGMDGELFF
TRBV5-1	TRBJ2-1	NA	TRBD1	TGCGCCAGCAGCCCCGGACAGGGGGCCCTCAATGAGCAGTTCTTC	CASSPGQGALNEQFF
TRBV9	TRBJ2-1	NA	TRBD1	TGTGCCAGCAGCGGCCCCCCGCTGAGACAGGGGAGTGTGCAGTTCTTC	CASSGPPLRQGSVQFF
TRBV7-7	TRBJ2-1	NA	NA	TGTGCCAGCAGCCAAACGGGGGTGAATGAGCAGTTCTTC	CASSQTGVNEQFF
TRBV15	TRBJ2-1	once	TRBD2	TGTGCCACCAGCAGAGAACTAGCGGTGAATGAGCAGTTCTTC	CATSRELAVNEQFF
TRBV5-1	TRBJ2-3	NA	TRBD2	TGCGCCAGCAGCTTACTAGCGGGGAGCACAGATACGCAGTATTTT	CASSLLAGSTDTQYF
TRBV5-1	TRBJ2-1	NA	NA	TGCGCCAGCAGCTTGGCTGTTAGCTCCTACAATGAGCAGTTCTTC	CASSLAVSSYNEQFF
TRBV5-1	TRBJ2-2	few	TRBD1	TGCGCCAGCAGCTTTCTCAGGGGGCACCCGAACACCGGGGAGCTGTTTTTT	CASSFLRGHPNTGELFF
TRBV9	TRBJ2-5	NA	NA	TGTGCCAGCAGCCCCCAACAAGGGGGACACCGCATAGCGGAGACCCAGTACTTC	CASSPQQGGHRIAETQYF
TRBV4-3	TRBJ2-7	once	TRBD1	TGCGCCAGCAGCTACGGGACAGGTGAGGGAGAGCAGTACTTC	CASSYGTGEGEQYF
TRBV27	TRBJ2-3	NA	TRBD2	TGTGCCAGCAGTTGGCGGGAGGGCCGGGATACGCAGTATTTT	CASSWREGRDTQYF
TRBV28	TRBJ1-5	NA	TRBD1	TGTGCCAGCACTTCAGGGGGCCATCAGCCCCAGCATTTT	CASTSGGHQPQHF
TRBV27	TRBJ1-2	NA	TRBD1	TGTGCCAGCAGCTCGGGACAGGGAGTCCGGAATTATGGCTACACCTTC	CASSSGQGVRNYGYTF
TRBV9	TRBJ2-3	NA	TRBD2	TGTGCCAGCAGCGTTTACCCCGGGACTAGCAGCACAGATACGCAGTATTTT	CASSVYPGTSSTDTQYF
TRBV11-2	TRBJ1-2	once	NA	TGTGCCAGCAGCTTAGAGGCGGTCTATGGCTACACCTTC	CASSLEAVYGYTF
TRBV6-5	TRBJ1-2	few	NA	TGTGCCAGCAGTCCCGGGGGGGGAGGAGCCTCTGGCTACACCTTC	CASSPGGGGASGYTF
TRBV9	TRBJ2-6	once	TRBD2	TGTGCCAGCAGCGTCGTAGCGGGAACGGGGGCCAACGTCCTGACTTTC	CASSVVAGTGANVLTF
TRBV30	TRBJ1-6	once	NA	TGTGCCTGGAGCCTGGGGGGGGTCTTAGGGAATAATTCACCCCTCCACTTT	CAWSLGGVLGNNSPLHF
TRBV5-4	TRBJ2-1	once	TRBD1	TGTGCCAGCAGCGGGACAGGGTCCTACAATGAGCAGTTCTTC	CASSGTGSYNEQFF
TRBV11-3	TRBJ2-5	NA	TRBD1	TGTGCCAGCAGCCCAGGGACAGGGAGAGGAGAGACCCAGTACTTC	CASSPGTGRGETQYF
TRBV10-3	TRBJ2-4	NA	TRBD2	TGTGCCATCAGTGATCCTTTAGCGGGAGGAGTAAAAGACATTCAGTACTTC	CAISDPLAGGVKDIQYF
TRBV2	TRBJ1-1	few	TRBD1	TGTGCCAGATTACAGGGGGTTAGCACTGAAGCTTTCTTT	CARLQGVSTEAFF
TRBV7-7	TRBJ2-7	NA	TRBD1	TGTGCCAGCAGCCCGGGGACAGGGGGCTACGAGCAGTACTTC	CASSPGTGGYEQYF
TRBV7-8	TRBJ2-1	NA	NA	TGTGCCAGCAGCCTTGACAGTTATTCCTACAATGAGCAGTTCTTC	CASSLDSYSYNEQFF
TRBV9	TRBJ2-1	NA	TRBD2	TGTGCCAGCAGCGTAGGGCGCGGGAGGGCCTTAGGGTTAGATGAGCAGTTCTTC	CASSVGRGRALGLDEQFF
TRBV27	TRBJ2-7	NA	TRBD1	TGTGCCAGCAGTTTACGGGACAGCCTTCGGGAGCAGTACTTC	CASSLRDSLREQYF
TRBV7-2	TRBJ2-3	NA	NA	TGTGCCAGCAGCCTGCCAGATAGCACAGATACGCAGTATTTT	CASSLPDSTDTQYF